This T cell receptor beta chain was retrieved from a study of cytomegalovirus exposure and HLA in healthy donors (dated by TCRdb to about 2017). Concerning the study at large: An earlier analysis of a few hundred of the donors reported over 250 Gb of sequence data and 100 million to 120 million unique TCR beta sequences obtained from 180 million or so T cells. Rather than using new phenotypic data, the later analysis identified candidate immune exposures from TCR beta sequences and from how often those sequences occurred across donors. Donor age, sex, ethnicity and CMV serostatus were collected together with the repertoire data. To study patterns of TCR occurrence, a later analysis re-analyzed previously published TCR beta repertoires from around 670 donors and added high-resolution HLA genotyping. All discovery cohort repertoires had been generated using a single sequencing platform. Typing coverage differed by locus: A, B, C, DRB1 and DQB1 were typed in about 620-640 donors, DQA1 in 500 to 550, DPA1 in 606, and DPB1 in just under 490. HLA typing included class I and class II loci at four-digit resolution. An early release that covered some 640 HLA-typed donors contained around 300 gigabases of sequencing data and 80 million or so unique TCR sequences. Among about 370 genotyped donors of the cohort, an average of approximately 240,000 unique TCR beta nucleotide sequences was sequenced per donor, of which about 19% were non-productive. The study aimed to test whether signatures of past pathogen exposure could be identified by cataloging public T cell receptors. Several DR-DQ haplotypes were handled as single units for association and clustering because linkage in the cohort was strong. Among the roughly 400 genotyped donors, approximately 76% belonged to the genetic ancestry cluster associated with self-reported Caucasian donors. Besides the first cohort of 550 to 750 subjects, a separate validation cohort made up of over 100 different subjects was used. High-throughput TCR immunosequencing, statistical association of individual TCRs with disease status, and machine learning were combined to predict cytomegalovirus infection status. The study used immunosequencing to profile the T cell repertoires of approximately 650 subjects and linked those repertoires to cytomegalovirus serostatus. A later genetic analysis took genome-wide SNP genotypes for about 55% of the 666 donors and used that subset as a discovery cohort. An earlier analysis of some 500 of the donors used high-throughput TCR beta sequencing to judge whether each TCR beta V gene segment behaved as functional or pseudogenic.

In the germline V gene (reference sequence), CDR1 corresponds to LNHDA and CDR2 to SQIVND. The CDR3 runs 13 residues from the cysteine to the phenylalanine. Only the CDR3 DNA stays, 39 bases, in frame from base 1. V sheds 5 bases and J sheds 5 bases, leaving 10 bases between their ends. In total, 630 or so healthy bone marrow donors made up the cohort. At the time of sampling, every cohort member was nominally healthy, though immune exposures that went unrecorded were likely present. The donor tested CMV seropositive, placing the donor among the 289 seropositive members of the cohort. Each donor provided a peripheral blood sample, and peripheral blood mononuclear cells were used for TCR beta sequencing. The Qiagen DNeasy Blood Extraction Kit was used to extract genomic DNA from the blood cell samples. The library relied on the immunoSEQ multiplex PCR assay. For the multiplex PCR, a mixture combining 60 forward primers for TCR Vbeta segments and 13 reverse primers for TCR Jbeta segments was used. The CDR3 region of rearranged TCR beta genes was amplified from genomic DNA with a multiplex PCR assay. Amplified TCR beta libraries were sequenced as 87-base-pair reads on the Illumina HiSeq System. As for how the authors treated the data: A later analysis counted some 80 million unique TCR beta chains across the 666 repertoires, and 10 million to 12 million of these chains were shared by at least two donors. To remove PCR and sequencing errors, raw reads were error-corrected and collapsed into unique sequences using a nearest-neighbor algorithm that merged closely related sequences. Alignment of CDR3 sequences to IMGT reference sequences was used to assign V, D and J gene segments. For a sequence to be retained, at least a six-nucleotide match to both a V gene segment and a J gene segment was required. A rearrangement counted as productive if the CDR3 had no stop codons and remained in frame with V and J, and every other rearrangement counted as non-productive. Following IMGT convention, CDR3 was defined as the stretch from the second conserved V-encoded cysteine up to the conserved J-encoded phenylalanine. Sequences without an unambiguous match to a single V gene segment were excluded from the earlier analysis of about 630 of the donors. In an earlier analysis of about 590 of the donors, a V segment was called functional when productive rearrangements were above 56.7%, and segregating when the standard deviation between donors exceeded 5%. A statistical classification framework was developed to diagnose cytomegalovirus status using the catalog of TCR beta chain sequences. In a later analysis, TCR nucleotide sequences were compared against IMGT/GENE-DB human TR gene sequences so that V and J genes could be assigned. Using the TCRdist pipeline, a later analysis assigned CDR3 sequences along with most-parsimonious VDJ recombination scenarios. In a later analysis, each TCR beta chain was defined by its CDR3 amino acid sequence together with its V-gene family, and reads lacking a unique V-gene family were excluded. A later analysis removed 550 to 650 highly shared, low-generation-probability nucleotide sequences to deal with suspected cross-contamination and a sequencing artifact. In a later analysis, a clonal expansion index was calculated for each public chain from normalized within-repertoire ranks of inferred template counts. In a later analysis, generation probabilities were computed using a VDJ recombination model fitted to out-of-frame rearrangements, and the results were checked against IGoR. Hypergeometric tests were used in a later analysis to score TCR-TCR, TCR-HLA and TCR-CMV co-occurrence, with a repertoire-size bias correction applied to the TCR pairs. False discovery rates were estimated in a later analysis by permuting HLA or CMV assignments 20 times. In a later analysis, co-occurring TCRs were grouped using DBSCAN, with TCRdist sequence similarity added in when clustering inside HLA-allele-positive subsets. Co-occurrence clustering excluded repertoires with fewer than 30,000 or more than 120,000 public chains, plus five with anomalous nucleotide sharing. This is the immuneACCESS table as TCRdb keeps it, with only in-frame sequences that have V and J called. A part of the clones is gone; compared with another copy, unresolved V genes explain less than half, and the rest is unexplained. Clone size and the V and J calls come from that table; the DNA yielded D and trimming. The sample data list around 140,000 clones, and 60% to 85% of these were observed just once. The ten largest clones take up approximately 13% of the sample.

A word on this clone: Its antigen is still unknown. Base qualities are missing; no much larger clone stands one base away.

Results the study describes overall, beyond this receptor: Across donors, most TCR sequences were observed very rarely, whereas some public TCRs were present in many individuals. The earlier analysis of 450 to 700 of the donors excluded over 15 rarely observed V segments, including chromosome 9 orphons, because counts were too low. Because some donors lacked HLA typing at each locus, the association tests relied only on the typed subset. In a later genetic analysis, a missense DCLRE1C variant was associated with V-gene and J-gene trimming of TCR beta chains, and the association was replicated in an independent cohort. A total of roughly 160 TCR beta chains were listed by the study as associated with cytomegalovirus. The classifier was reported to diagnose cytomegalovirus status with high specificity and sensitivity in both the original and validation cohorts. Roughly uniform sequencing depth across donors was assumed in presence/absence analyses, although this assumption may not hold. The cohort was sequenced for TCR beta chains only, and without alpha or paired-chain data the features that could be detected were limited. CMV serostatus was the only immune exposure information available for the cohort. According to a later analysis, parvovirus B19, influenza, CMV and Epstein-Barr virus appeared linked to several top co-occurrence clusters. A later analysis found that TCR association rates varied across HLA loci, with DRB1 alleles showing the most associated TCRs and HLA-C alleles the fewest. A later genetic analysis reported fewer N-insertions in productive TCRs among donors in an Asian-associated ancestry cluster than the 666-donor mean. A further reported finding was that TCR beta sequences accurately predicted the HLA-A and HLA-B alleles for most subjects in the first cohort. When HLA alleles, especially DR and DQ, strongly co-occurred, attributing TCR associations to individual alleles was difficult. Correlated functional status among segregating V segments might be attributable to linkage disequilibrium, but an unknown experimental factor could not be ruled out. Compared with equally common non-associated chains, HLA-associated TCR beta chains in a later analysis were more clonally expanded and had lower generation probabilities. The authors suggested that the approach could potentially be extended to other disease states and immunological phenotypes. An earlier analysis of approximately 570 of the donors showed that most TCR beta V segments appeared in productive rearrangements either about 90% or about 30% of the time, which broadly matched IMGT annotations. The 87-base-pair reads could not distinguish some IMGT-functional V segments, including TRBV6-2 and TRBV6-3, so those segments were excluded. A cluster of highly shared sequence variants was judged likely to represent a technical artifact of the sequencing pipeline. Specific HLA alleles were associated with over 15,000 TCR beta sequences at a false discovery rate of 0.05 in a later analysis. A later analysis found that most CMV-associated TCR beta chains appeared HLA-restricted, with HLA associations seemingly driven largely by CMV exposure. Three of the identified cytomegalovirus-associated TCR beta chains were confirmed in vitro to be specific for cytomegalovirus antigens.

The sequence is built from TRBV19 and TRBJ1-5; TRBD1 is possibly the D segment (6 matching bases). Sequenced sample: PBMCs. This receptor was taken from a man aged 35 to 55 in good health and CMV-seropositive. The encoded CDR3 is CASSANRDQPQHF. The sequenced DNA is TGTGCCAGTAGTGCCAACAGGGATCAGCCCCAGCATTTT.